Listed below are T cell receptor beta chains from one sample, sequenced in a study of identical twins' blood T cells. TCRdb redid the calling of the 5' RACE reads with MiXCR, one entry per CDR3 protein. The data hold around 380,000 distinct CDR3 sequences, with over 25% observed a single time. The sequenced material came from PBMCs. These TCRs come from a woman between 18 and 50 years old in good health. CDR3s include the opening cysteine and the closing phenylalanine or tryptophan. D genes are given only for firm matches. A clone size is listed for some rows: how often the clone was seen (once, few, many), or a class if it is expanded.

TRBV6-1	NA	TRBJ2-3	few	TGTGCCAGCAGTGCCCCGGGCCACACAGATACGCAGTATTTT	CASSAPGHTDTQYF
TRBV20-1	TRBD1	TRBJ1-6	NA	TGCAGTGCTAGAGGGGACAGCCGCAATTCTAATTCACCCCTCCACTTT	CSARGDSRNSNSPLHF
TRBV5-1	NA	TRBJ2-4	few	TGCGCCAGCAGCTTGGAGGGGCCAGTAAACATTCAGTACTTC	CASSLEGPVNIQYF
TRBV27	NA	TRBJ1-2	many	TGTGCCAGCAGTTTAACGGCCACCTATGGCTACACCTTC	CASSLTATYGYTF
TRBV14	NA	TRBJ2-1	NA	TGTGCCAGCAGCCAAGAGTTTGGGGACACGCTCCTGGATGAGCAGTTCTTC	CASSQEFGDTLLDEQFF
TRBV2	TRBD2	TRBJ2-1	once	TGTGCCAGCGGTGACTTAGCGGGAGGAAGGGCCAATGTGCAGTTCTTC	CASGDLAGGRANVQFF
TRBV29-1	NA	TRBJ1-2	few	TGCAGCGTTGTGAGACACGAGGGAGTCTATGGCTACACCTTC	CSVVRHEGVYGYTF
TRBV5-1	NA	TRBJ1-1	NA	TGCGCCAGCAGCTTGAGATTGGGGCAGGGGAACACTGAAGCTTTCTTT	CASSLRLGQGNTEAFF
TRBV7-9	NA	TRBJ1-1	NA	TGTGCCAGCAGCCCACCTGGGAGGGGGAACACTGAAGCTTTCTTT	CASSPPGRGNTEAFF
TRBV3-1	NA	TRBJ1-1	few	TGTGCCAGCGGGGACACGTCCCTCGGCACTGAAGCTTTCTTT	CASGDTSLGTEAFF
TRBV6-2/TRBV6-3	TRBD2	TRBJ2-7	many	TGTGCCAGCAGTTACGCTAGCGGGAGTTACGAGCAGTACTTC	CASSYASGSYEQYF
TRBV27	NA	TRBJ1-2	NA	TGTGCCAGCAGTCCGCCGGGGGCCCTCTATGGCTACACCTTC	CASSPPGALYGYTF
TRBV5-1	NA	TRBJ1-6	few	TGCGCCAGCAGCTTGGAGGGGGGATACGGTTCACCCCTCCACTTT	CASSLEGGYGSPLHF
TRBV9	NA	TRBJ2-2	NA	TGTGCCAGCAGCGTAAGCTCAGGGGTCATCGGGGAGCTGTTTTTT	CASSVSSGVIGELFF
TRBV20-1	NA	TRBJ2-2	few	TGCAGTGCTAGAAGGCCAGGACACGGGGAGCTGTTTTTT	CSARRPGHGELFF
TRBV2	NA	TRBJ1-4	few	TGTGCCGCGACCCGTCCCTCCGAGAATGAAAAACTGTTTTTT	CAATRPSENEKLFF
TRBV29-1	NA	TRBJ1-4	NA	TGCAGCGATGACCTGGGGACAACTAATGAAAAACTGTTTTTT	CSDDLGTTNEKLFF
TRBV7-2	TRBD2	TRBJ2-3	NA	TGTGCCAGCAGCAGAACCGGGACTAGCCTCGCAGATACGCAGTATTTT	CASSRTGTSLADTQYF
TRBV11-2	NA	TRBJ1-3	NA	TGTGCCAGCAGCTTAAGGCCCAGCACCATATATTTT	CASSLRPSTIYF
TRBV6-2/TRBV6-3	TRBD1	TRBJ2-7	few	TGTGCCAGCAGTCGACCGGGACAGGGGTCGTCCTACGAGCAGTACTTC	CASSRPGQGSSYEQYF
TRBV20-1	NA	TRBJ2-5	few	TGCAGTGCTTGGGAGGTACGGGAGACCCAGTACTTC	CSAWEVRETQYF
TRBV18	NA	TRBJ2-5	once	TGTGCCAGCTCACGGAATACGTTGGAGACCCAGTACTTC	CASSRNTLETQYF
TRBV6-6	NA	TRBJ2-3	NA	TGTGCCAGCAGTTACGATGGGGTGCCCGGCCCAGATACGCAGTATTTT	CASSYDGVPGPDTQYF
TRBV7-9	TRBD2	TRBJ2-7	NA	TGTGCCAGCAGCCTAGAGTTCGGACTAGCATCCAACGAGCAGTACTTC	CASSLEFGLASNEQYF
TRBV20-1	NA	TRBJ1-5	many	TGCAGTGTGAGAAGGGGCCGCAATCAGCCCCAGCATTTT	CSVRRGRNQPQHF
TRBV15	NA	TRBJ2-3	few	TGTGCCACCAGCAGAGTAGGTGAGGCAGATACGCAGTATTTT	CATSRVGEADTQYF
TRBV2	NA	TRBJ2-7	few	TGTGCCAGCAGATCCGGACTCCGAACGAAGAAGCAGTACTTC	CASRSGLRTKKQYF
TRBV6-2/TRBV6-3	TRBD1	TRBJ2-1	NA	TGTGCCAGCACCTTGACAGGGGGCTCCTACAATGAGCAGTTCTTC	CASTLTGGSYNEQFF
TRBV7-9	NA	TRBJ2-7	few	TGTGCCAGCAGCCAATTTAGCGGATCCTACGAGCAGTACTTC	CASSQFSGSYEQYF
TRBV27	NA	TRBJ1-6	NA	TGTGCCAGCAGTCGAGGGAGAGATAATTCACCCCTCCACTTT	CASSRGRDNSPLHF